This T cell receptor beta chain was identified in a study of T cells in Graves' hyperthyroidism and ophthalmopathy. The PBMCs were taken from roughly 9.3 ml of fresh peripheral blood. RNA transcripts provided the source from which TCR beta CDR3 regions were amplified. Researchers ran a first-round RT-PCR on the TCR CDR3 using the HTBI primer set. TCRdb ran MiXCR on the multiplex PCR reads and lists one entry per CDR3 protein. The sample shows some 600,000 distinct CDR3 sequences, about 15% of them seen only once. Study outcomes and limitations: Blood also contained most expanded thyroid clonotypes above 0.001. Ophthalmopathy prediction by the model preceded onset by a median roughly 6.3 months.

The CDR3 contains 11 residues. Germline lookup yields CDR1 MNHEY and CDR2 SVGEGT. V was pared by 6 bases and J by 1 base, with 1 base between. This clonotype came up a few times. Antigen unknown. This may be a read error, as it is one base from a much larger clone. The chain recombines TRBV6-2 or TRBV6-3 with TRBJ1-5; D gene unclear. The sequence was obtained from a woman aged 30 to 39 with Graves' hyperthyroidism that later progressed to Graves' ophthalmopathy. Sequenced material: blood. CDR3 coding DNA: TGTGCCAGCAGGAGCAATCAGCCCCAGCATTTT. Its translation: CASRSNQPQHF.